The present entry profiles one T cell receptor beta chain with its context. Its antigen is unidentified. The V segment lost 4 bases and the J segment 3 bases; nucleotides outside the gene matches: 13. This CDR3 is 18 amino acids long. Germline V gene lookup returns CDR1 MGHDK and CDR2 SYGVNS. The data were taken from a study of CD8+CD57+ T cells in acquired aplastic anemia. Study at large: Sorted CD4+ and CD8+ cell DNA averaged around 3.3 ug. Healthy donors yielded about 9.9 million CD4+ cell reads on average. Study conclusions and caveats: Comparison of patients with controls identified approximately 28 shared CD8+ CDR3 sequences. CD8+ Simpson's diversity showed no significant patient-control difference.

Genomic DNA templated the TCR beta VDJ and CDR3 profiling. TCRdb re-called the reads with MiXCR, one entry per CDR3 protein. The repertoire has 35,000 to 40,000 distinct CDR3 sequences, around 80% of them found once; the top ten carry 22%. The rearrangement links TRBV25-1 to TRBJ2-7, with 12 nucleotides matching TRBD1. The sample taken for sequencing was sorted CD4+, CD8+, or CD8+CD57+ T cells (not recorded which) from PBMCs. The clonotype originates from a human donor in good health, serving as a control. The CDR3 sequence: CASSAGTGGAGGDYEQYF. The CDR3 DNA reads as TGTGCCAGCAGTGCCGGGACAGGGGGCGCGGGGGGTGACTACGAGCAGTACTTC.